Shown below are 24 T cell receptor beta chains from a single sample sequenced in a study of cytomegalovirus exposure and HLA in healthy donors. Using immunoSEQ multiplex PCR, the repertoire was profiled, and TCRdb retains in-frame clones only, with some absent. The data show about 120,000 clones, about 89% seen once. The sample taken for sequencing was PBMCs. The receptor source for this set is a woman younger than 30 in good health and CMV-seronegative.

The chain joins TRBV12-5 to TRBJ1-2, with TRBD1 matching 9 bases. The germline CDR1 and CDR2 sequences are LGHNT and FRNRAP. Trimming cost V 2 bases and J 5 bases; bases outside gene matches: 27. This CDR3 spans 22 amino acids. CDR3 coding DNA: TGTGCTAGTGGTTTGCCGATCTCCAGGAGATACAGGGGGCCAGATTCTTTATATGGCTACACCTTC. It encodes CASGLPISRRYRGPDSLYGYTF.

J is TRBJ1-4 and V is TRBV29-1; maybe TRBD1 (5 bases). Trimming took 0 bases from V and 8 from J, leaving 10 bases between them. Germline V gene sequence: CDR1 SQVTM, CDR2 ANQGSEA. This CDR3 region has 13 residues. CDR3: CSVEEDGGEKLFF. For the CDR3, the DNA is TGCAGCGTTGAAGAGGACGGGGGGGAAAAACTGTTTTTT.

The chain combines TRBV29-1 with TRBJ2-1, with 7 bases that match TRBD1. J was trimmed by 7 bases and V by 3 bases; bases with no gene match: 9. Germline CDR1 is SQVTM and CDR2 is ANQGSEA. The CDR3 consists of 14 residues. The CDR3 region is CSVERGGVGNEQFF. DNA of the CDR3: TGCAGCGTTGAGAGAGGGGGCGTTGGGAATGAGCAGTTCTTC.

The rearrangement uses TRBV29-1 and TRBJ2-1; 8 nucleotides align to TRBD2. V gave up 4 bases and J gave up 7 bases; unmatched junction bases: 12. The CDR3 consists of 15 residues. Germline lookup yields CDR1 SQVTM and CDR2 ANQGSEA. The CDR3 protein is CSVARSSGSQNEQFF. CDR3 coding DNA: TGCAGCGTTGCCCGGTCCAGCGGGAGTCAGAATGAGCAGTTCTTC.

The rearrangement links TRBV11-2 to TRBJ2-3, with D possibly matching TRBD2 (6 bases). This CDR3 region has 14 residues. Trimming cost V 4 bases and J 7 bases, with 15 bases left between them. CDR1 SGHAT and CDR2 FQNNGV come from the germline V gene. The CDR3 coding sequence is TGTGCCAGCAGCTCTAGCGCGGGACTCAATACGCAGTATTTT. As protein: CASSSSAGLNTQYF.

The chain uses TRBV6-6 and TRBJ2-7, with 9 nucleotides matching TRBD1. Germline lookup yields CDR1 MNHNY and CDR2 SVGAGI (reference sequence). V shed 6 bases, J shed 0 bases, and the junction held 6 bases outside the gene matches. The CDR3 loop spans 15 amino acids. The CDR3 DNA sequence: TGTGCCAGCAGAAATTTGGGACAGGGCTCCTACGAGCAGTACTTC. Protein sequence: CASRNLGQGSYEQYF.

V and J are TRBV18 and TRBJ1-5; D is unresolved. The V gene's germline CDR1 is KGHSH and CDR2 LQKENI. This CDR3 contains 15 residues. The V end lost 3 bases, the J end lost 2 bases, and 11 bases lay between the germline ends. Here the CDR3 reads CASSPSRDGNQPQHF. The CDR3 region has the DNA TGTGCCAGCTCACCTTCGCGGGATGGCAATCAGCCCCAGCATTTT. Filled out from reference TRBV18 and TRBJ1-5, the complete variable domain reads NAGVMQNPRHLVRRRGQEARLRCSPMKGHSHVYWYRQLPEEGLKFMVYLQKENIIDESGMPKERFSAEFPKEGPSILRIQQVVRGDSAAYFCASSPSRDGNQPQHFGDGTRLSIL.

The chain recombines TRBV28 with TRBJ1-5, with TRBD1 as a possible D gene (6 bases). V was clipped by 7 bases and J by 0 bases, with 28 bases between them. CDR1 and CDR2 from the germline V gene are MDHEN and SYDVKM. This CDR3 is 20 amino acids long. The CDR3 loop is CASNTRGGGPLYYSNQPQHF. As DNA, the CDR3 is TGTGCCAGCAACACCCGAGGCGGGGGGCCTTTATATTATAGCAATCAGCCCCAGCATTTT.

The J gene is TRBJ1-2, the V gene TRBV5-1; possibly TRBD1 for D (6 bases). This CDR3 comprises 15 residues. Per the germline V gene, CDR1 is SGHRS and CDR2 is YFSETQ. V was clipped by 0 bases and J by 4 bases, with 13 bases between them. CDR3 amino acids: CASSLGRGRGYGYTF. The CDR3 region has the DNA TGCGCCAGCAGCTTGGGCAGGGGAAGAGGCTATGGCTACACCTTC.

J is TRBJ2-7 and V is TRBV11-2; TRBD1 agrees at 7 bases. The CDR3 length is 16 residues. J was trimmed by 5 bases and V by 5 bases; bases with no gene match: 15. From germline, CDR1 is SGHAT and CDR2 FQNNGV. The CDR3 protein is CASSPLTGAGSNEQYF. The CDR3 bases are TGTGCCAGCAGCCCCCTTACAGGGGCCGGTAGCAACGAGCAGTACTTC.

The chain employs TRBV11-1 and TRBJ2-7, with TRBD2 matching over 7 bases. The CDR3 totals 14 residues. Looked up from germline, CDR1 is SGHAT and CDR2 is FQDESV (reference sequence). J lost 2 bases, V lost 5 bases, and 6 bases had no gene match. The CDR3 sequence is CASSEGGFTYEQYF. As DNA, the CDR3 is TGTGCCAGCAGCGAGGGAGGGTTCACCTACGAGCAGTACTTC.

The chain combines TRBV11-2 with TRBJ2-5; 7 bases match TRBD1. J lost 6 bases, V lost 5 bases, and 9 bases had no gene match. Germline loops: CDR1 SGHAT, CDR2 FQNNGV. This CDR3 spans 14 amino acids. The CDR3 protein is CASSPLGQQKTQYF. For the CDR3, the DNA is TGTGCCAGCAGCCCCCTGGGACAGCAGAAGACCCAGTACTTC.

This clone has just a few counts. CDR3 sequence (DNA): TGCGCCAGCAGCGCGTTACCACAGGGATCGAATGGCTACACCTTC. Amino acid sequence: CASSALPQGSNGYTF. The gene calls are TRBV5-1 and TRBJ1-2; TRBD1 might be the D (6 bases). The CDR3 is 15 amino acids. From germline, CDR1 is SGHRS and CDR2 YFSETQ. V lost 4 bases, J lost 6 bases, and 19 bases lay in between.

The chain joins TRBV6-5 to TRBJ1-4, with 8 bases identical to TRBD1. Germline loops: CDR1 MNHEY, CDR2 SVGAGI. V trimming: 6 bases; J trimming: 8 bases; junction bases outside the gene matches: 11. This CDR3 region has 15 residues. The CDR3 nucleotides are TGTGCCAGCAGGCCAGATCCGACAGGGGCCGAAAAACTGTTTTTT. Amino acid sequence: CASRPDPTGAEKLFF.

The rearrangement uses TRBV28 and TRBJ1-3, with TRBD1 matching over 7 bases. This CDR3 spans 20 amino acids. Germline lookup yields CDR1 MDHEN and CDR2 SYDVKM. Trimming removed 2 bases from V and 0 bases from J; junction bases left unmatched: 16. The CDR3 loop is CASSLRNLRPWTGSGNTIYF. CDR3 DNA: TGTGCCAGCAGTTTAAGAAACCTCAGACCATGGACAGGCTCTGGAAACACCATATATTTT.

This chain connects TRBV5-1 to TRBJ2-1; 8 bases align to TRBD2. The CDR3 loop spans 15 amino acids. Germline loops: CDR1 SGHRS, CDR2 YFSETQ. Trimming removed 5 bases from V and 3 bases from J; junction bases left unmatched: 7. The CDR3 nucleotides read TGCGCCAGCAGGCCCCCCGGGACTAGCTACAATGAGCAGTTCTTC. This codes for CASRPPGTSYNEQFF. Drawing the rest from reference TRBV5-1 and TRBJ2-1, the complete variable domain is KAGVTQTPRYLIKTRGQQVTLSCSPISGHRSVSWYQQTPGQGLQFLFEYFSETQRNKGNFPGRFSGRQFSNSRSEMNVSTLELGDSALYLCASRPPGTSYNEQFFGPGTRLTVL.

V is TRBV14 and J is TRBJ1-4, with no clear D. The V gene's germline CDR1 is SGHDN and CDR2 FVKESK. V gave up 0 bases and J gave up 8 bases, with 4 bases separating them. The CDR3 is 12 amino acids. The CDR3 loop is CASSQDMEKLFF. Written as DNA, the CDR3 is TGTGCCAGCAGCCAAGATATGGAAAAACTGTTTTTT.

CDR3 nucleotide sequence: TGTGCCAGCAGCGCAGAGGGTTTCTCGAGCTACGAGCAGTACTTC. Residues: CASSAEGFSSYEQYF. The J gene is TRBJ2-7, the V gene TRBV7-6, with D tentatively TRBD2 (5 bases). V lost 5 bases to trimming and J lost 3 bases, with 17 bases between them. The CDR3 runs 15 residues. Per germline, CDR1 SGHVS and CDR2 FNYEAQ.

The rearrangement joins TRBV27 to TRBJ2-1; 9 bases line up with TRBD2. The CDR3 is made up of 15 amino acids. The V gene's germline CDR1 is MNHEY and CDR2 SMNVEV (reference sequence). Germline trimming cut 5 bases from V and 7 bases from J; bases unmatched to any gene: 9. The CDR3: CASSPPGLAFNEQFF. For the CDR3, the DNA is TGTGCCAGCAGTCCCCCGGGACTAGCTTTTAATGAGCAGTTCTTC.

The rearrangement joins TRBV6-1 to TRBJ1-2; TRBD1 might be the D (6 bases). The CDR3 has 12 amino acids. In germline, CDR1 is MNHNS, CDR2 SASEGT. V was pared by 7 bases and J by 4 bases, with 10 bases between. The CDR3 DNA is TGTGCCAGCACTGCGACAGGCTATGGCTACACCTTC. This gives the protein CASTATGYGYTF.

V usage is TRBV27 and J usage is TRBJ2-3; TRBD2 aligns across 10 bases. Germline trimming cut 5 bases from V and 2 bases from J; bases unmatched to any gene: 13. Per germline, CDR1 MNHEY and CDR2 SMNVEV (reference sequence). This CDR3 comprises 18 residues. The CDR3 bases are TGTGCCAGCAGTCCTATCGGTATACTAGCGGGGAACACAGATACGCAGTATTTT. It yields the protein CASSPIGILAGNTDTQYF.

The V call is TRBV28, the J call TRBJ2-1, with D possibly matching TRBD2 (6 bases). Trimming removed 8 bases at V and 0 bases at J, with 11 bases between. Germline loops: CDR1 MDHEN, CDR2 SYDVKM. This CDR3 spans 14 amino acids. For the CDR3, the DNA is TGTGCCAGCCGGCGGGGAAGCTCCTACAATGAGCAGTTCTTC. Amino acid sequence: CASRRGSSYNEQFF.

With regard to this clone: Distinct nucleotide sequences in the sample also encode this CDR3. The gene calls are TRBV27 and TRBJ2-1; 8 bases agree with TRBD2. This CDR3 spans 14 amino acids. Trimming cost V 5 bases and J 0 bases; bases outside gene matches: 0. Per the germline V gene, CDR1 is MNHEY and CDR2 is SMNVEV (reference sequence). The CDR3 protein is CASSLAGSYNEQFF. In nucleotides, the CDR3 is TGTGCCAGCAGTCTAGCGGGCTCCTACAATGAGCAGTTCTTC.

CDR3 sequence (DNA): TGTGCCAGCAGCTTAGGGGTGGCTCAAGAGACCCAGTACTTC. Protein sequence: CASSLGVAQETQYF. The chain links TRBV5-8 to TRBJ2-5; a weak D match, TRBD1 (5 bases). CDR1 is SGHTS and CDR2 is YDEGEE in the germline V gene. The V end lost 2 bases, the J end lost 2 bases, and 10 bases lay between the germline ends. The CDR3 contains 14 residues. Full variable domain (remainder filled in from reference TRBV5-8 and TRBJ2-5): EAGVTQSPTHLIKTRGQQATLRCSPISGHTSVYWYQQALGLGLQFLLWYDEGEERNRGNFPPRFSGRQFPNYSSELNVNALELEDSALYLCASSLGVAQETQYFGPGTRLLVL.